This TCR beta chain stems from a study of blood T cell repertoires in COVID-19. At the level of the study: From the United States, Italy and Spain came samples of acute and convalescent COVID-19. From T cells, B-cell-depleted T cells, or PBMCs came the material, which was cDNA or gDNA.

As handled by the study authors: Reference gene primers were amplified, and this amplification served to estimate nucleated cell counts. Only in-frame clones appear in the TCRdb table, and some are missing; sequencing was by immunoSEQ multiplex PCR. V and J calls and clone size are those listed in that table; D and trimming were worked out from the DNA. The table lists around 75,000 clones, about 90% of them singletons, with 2% to 3% in the top ten. The ends lost 5 bases at V and 6 bases at J; junction bases unmatched: 4. Germline V gene data show CDR1 as ENHRY and CDR2 as SYGVKD. This CDR3 contains 14 residues.

The clonotype originates from a human donor in a cohort sampled during active COVID-19. Sample: peripheral blood. The chain has TRBV10-3 and TRBJ1-6; 7 nucleotides agree with TRBD1. In DNA form, the CDR3 reads TGTGCCATCAGTATAGGACAGGCTAATTCACCCCTCCACTTT. Protein: CAISIGQANSPLHF.